A selection of T cell receptor beta chains follows, all from one sample in a study of response to subunit inactivated influenza vaccine. A single record per CDR3 protein comes from TCRdb applying MiXCR to the RT-PCR reads. This table holds around 480,000 distinct CDR3 sequences, approximately 15% found once. Sequences were derived from CD4+ T cells sorted from PBMCs, sampled roughly 24 months after vaccination. Receptor source: a man in his fifties or sixties who received an inactivated influenza vaccine. Both conserved end residues are part of each CDR3. A D gene is named only where the DNA matches it firmly. Clone size is not always given. Where it is, it says once, few, many or a class for expanded clones.

>TRBV20-1|-|13|TRBJ2-5|-
TGCAGTGGGACCGGGCCAACTTTGGAGACCCAGTACTTC
CSGTGPTLETQYF
>TRBV5-1|-|15|TRBJ2-1|-
TGCGCCAGCAGCCTGACAGGCTGGGTTTACAATGAGCAGTTCTTC
CASSLTGWVYNEQFF
>TRBV11-1|many|13|TRBJ1-1|-
TGTGCCAGCAGCTTAGCGCCGTCGACTGAAGCTTTCTTT
CASSLAPSTEAFF
>TRBV19|-|14|TRBJ1-5|-
TGTGCCAGTAGTATAGATCGCGGTAATCAGCCCCAGCATTTT
CASSIDRGNQPQHF
>TRBV20-1|few|14|TRBJ2-3|TRBD2
TGCAGTGCTATTAGCGGGAGAGCCACAGATACGCAGTATTTT
CSAISGRATDTQYF
>TRBV12-3/TRBV12-4|few|12|TRBJ2-2|-
TGTGCCAGCAGTTTTACCCTCGGGGAGCTGTTTTTT
CASSFTLGELFF
>TRBV12-3/TRBV12-4|few|15|TRBJ2-3|-
TGTGCCAGCAGTTTGTGGGGCCCTGGCACAGATACGCAGTATTTT
CASSLWGPGTDTQYF
>TRBV11-2|-|15|TRBJ2-5|-
TGTGCCAGCAGCAGAAGACGGACCCAGGGAGAGACCCAGTACTTC
CASSRRRTQGETQYF
>TRBV9|-|17|TRBJ1-6|-
TGTGCCAGCAGCGTAGGGAACCGCGGTCTCTATAATTCACCCCTCCACTTT
CASSVGNRGLYNSPLHF
>TRBV4-2|-|16|TRBJ2-7|TRBD1
TGTGCCAGCAGCCAAGCCTCCGGACAGGGTATCTACGAGCAGTACTTC
CASSQASGQGIYEQYF
>TRBV20-1|-|14|TRBJ2-1|-
TGCAGTGCTAGCCGTCTGGGAGGCCTAAATGAGCAGTTCTTC
CSASRLGGLNEQFF
>TRBV10-3|few|14|TRBJ2-1|-
TGTGCCATCAGTGAGTCCGGCTACTACAATGAGCAGTTCTTC
CAISESGYYNEQFF
>TRBV19|-|13|TRBJ1-5|TRBD1
TGTGCCAGTAGTGACCGACAGGGTGGAACCCAGCATTTT
CASSDRQGGTQHF
>TRBV5-1|-|15|TRBJ2-7|TRBD1
TGCGCCAGCAGACTCGACAGGGATAGTGTCTACGAGCAGTACTTC
CASRLDRDSVYEQYF
>TRBV2|few|12|TRBJ2-7|-
TGTGCCAGCAGGCGCAGCTCCTACGAGCAGTACTTC
CASRRSSYEQYF
>TRBV20-1|few|12|TRBJ2-5|-
TGCAGTGCTAGTCAGGGTTTCGAGACCCAGTACTTC
CSASQGFETQYF
>TRBV20-1|few|14|TRBJ2-7|-
TGCAGTGTACGGATGGTCGGGAGCCCCTACGAGCAGTACTTC
CSVRMVGSPYEQYF
>TRBV5-1|-|17|TRBJ2-2|-
TGCGCCAGCAGCTTCCGACCCGGGACAACGAACACCGGGGAGCTGTTTTTT
CASSFRPGTTNTGELFF
>TRBV6-2/TRBV6-3|-|15|TRBJ2-1|-
TGTGCCAGCACACGAACCGGGGCCCAGTCCGATGAGCAGTTCTTC
CASTRTGAQSDEQFF
>TRBV18|few|15|TRBJ2-3|-
TGTGCCAGCTCACCCCAAGGGACTAGCACAGATACGCAGTATTTT
CASSPQGTSTDTQYF
>TRBV7-2|-|13|TRBJ2-1|-
TGTGCCAGCAGCTCCTCTGTCCAGACAAGGCAGTTCTTC
CASSSSVQTRQFF
>TRBV9|-|15|TRBJ2-5|-
TGTGCCAGCAGCCCCTGCGTGGGGGTGGGGGAGACCCAGTACTTC
CASSPCVGVGETQYF
>TRBV28|few|13|TRBJ2-7|-
TGTGCCAGCAGTTTATATCCAGGCGGGGAGCAGTACTTC
CASSLYPGGEQYF
>TRBV5-1|-|15|TRBJ2-2|-
TGCGCCAGCAGCTCCCTGGGTGCATACACCGGGGAGCTGTTTTTT
CASSSLGAYTGELFF
>TRBV30|many|14|TRBJ1-1|-
TGTGCCTGGAGTGTTTACGGGCGTTACACTGAAGCTTTCTTT
CAWSVYGRYTEAFF
>TRBV6-1|-|13|TRBJ2-4|-
TGTGCCAGCACACGACCTGCCAAAAACATTCAGTACTTC
CASTRPAKNIQYF
>TRBV28|few|15|TRBJ1-1|-
TGTGCCACCTCCCCCCCGGGGGTACAGACCGGTGAAGCTTTCTTT
CATSPPGVQTGEAFF
>TRBV20-1|many|13|TRBJ2-3|-
TGCAGTGCTAGCCCCGTAGCCAGGGATACGCAGTATTTT
CSASPVARDTQYF
>TRBV7-2|few|15|TRBJ2-7|-
TGTGCCAGCAGCCTCCAGGGGCAGAGCTTCTACGAGCAGTACTTC
CASSLQGQSFYEQYF
>TRBV5-1|-|14|TRBJ2-7|-
TGCGCCAGCAGCCCGCCGACCAAGGGAGGCGAGCAGTACTTC
CASSPPTKGGEQYF
>TRBV2|-|13|TRBJ2-1|-
TGTGCCAGCAGCGAGAATAGGGGTGGTGAGCAGTTCTTC
CASSENRGGEQFF
>TRBV7-8|few|13|TRBJ2-7|TRBD2
TGTGCCAGCAGCTTCTCCGGGGGGGGCGAGCAGTACTTC
CASSFSGGGEQYF
>TRBV20-1|-|16|TRBJ1-1|-
TGCTGTGCATTTAGGGACCTCAAAAGGCTGGGCACTGAAGCTTTCTTT
CCAFRDLKRLGTEAFF
>TRBV6-2/TRBV6-3|many|13|TRBJ2-7|TRBD2
TGTGCCAGCAGACTAGCGGGGGCTTACGAGCAGTACTTC
CASRLAGAYEQYF
>TRBV11-3|few|13|TRBJ2-7|-
TGTGCCAGCAGCTTATTGGCAGGCTACGAGCAGTACTTC
CASSLLAGYEQYF
>TRBV5-1|many|15|TRBJ1-1|-
TGCGCCAGCAGCTTGGGCGGGACGGCTAACACTGAAGCTTTCTTT
CASSLGGTANTEAFF
>TRBV20-1|few|14|TRBJ1-1|-
TGCAGTGCTAGAGTAACAGGGCGCGACACTGAAGCTTTCTTT
CSARVTGRDTEAFF
>TRBV5-6|many|15|TRBJ1-4|-
TGTGCCAGCAGCGCGCGGGATCCGGGGTTTGAAAAACTGTTTTTT
CASSARDPGFEKLFF
>TRBV20-1|-|12|TRBJ2-7|-
TGCAGTGCTAGATCGGGGCCCTACGAGCAGTACTTC
CSARSGPYEQYF
>TRBV7-8|few|13|TRBJ2-5|-
TGTGCCAGCAGCTTCCGAGAGGGTCAGACCCAGTACTTC
CASSFREGQTQYF
>TRBV20-1|few|10|TRBJ2-1|-
TGCAGTCCAACGGACAATGAGCAGTTCTTC
CSPTDNEQFF
>TRBV18|few|13|TRBJ2-7|TRBD1
TGTGCCAGCTCACCAGCAGGGGGCAACGAGCAGTACTTC
CASSPAGGNEQYF
>TRBV20-1|few|13|TRBJ2-3|TRBD1
TGCAGTGCTCGGGACAGGTGGACAGATACGCAGTATTTT
CSARDRWTDTQYF
>TRBV7-2|many|14|TRBJ2-3|-
TGTGCCAGCAGCCCCAGACTAGTCACAGATACGCAGTATTTT
CASSPRLVTDTQYF
>TRBV12-3/TRBV12-4|many|14|TRBJ2-7|-
TGTGCCAGCAGTTTATCGTCGGGTCCCAACGAGCAGTACTTC
CASSLSSGPNEQYF